These T cell receptor beta chains were read from a single sample in a study of cytomegalovirus exposure and HLA in healthy donors. Data came from immunoSEQ multiplex PCR; TCRdb stores just in-frame clones and leaves some out. The table includes 90,000 to 130,000 clones, 55% to 75% detected once. Input material: PBMCs. The receptors were gathered from a man under 40 in good health and CMV-seropositive. Both conserved end residues are part of each CDR3. A D gene is named only where the DNA matches it firmly. Expanded clones get a size class; other rows say once, few or many, or leave the size out.

d_gene: TRBD1
v_gene: TRBV2
j_gene: TRBJ1-1
abundance: NA
CDR3aa: CASSEAGGRVTEAFF
CDR3nt: TGTGCCAGCAGTGAGGCAGGGGGCCGGGTAACTGAAGCTTTCTTT

d_gene: NA
v_gene: TRBV4-2
j_gene: TRBJ1-2
abundance: NA
CDR3aa: CASSPEAITNYGYTF
CDR3nt: TGTGCCAGCAGCCCCGAGGCTATAACTAACTATGGCTACACCTTC

d_gene: NA
v_gene: TRBV11-3
j_gene: TRBJ2-1
abundance: NA
CDR3aa: CASSEGRFNEQFF
CDR3nt: TGTGCCAGCAGCGAGGGCCGTTTCAATGAGCAGTTCTTC

d_gene: TRBD1
v_gene: TRBV5-1
j_gene: TRBJ1-2
abundance: NA
CDR3aa: CASSLGDRYTF
CDR3nt: TGCGCCAGCAGCTTGGGGGACAGATACACCTTC

d_gene: NA
v_gene: TRBV6-5
j_gene: TRBJ1-4
abundance: NA
CDR3aa: CASSYNQGFNEKLFF
CDR3nt: TGTGCCAGCAGTTATAACCAGGGGTTTAATGAAAAACTGTTTTTT

d_gene: NA
v_gene: TRBV27
j_gene: TRBJ1-4
abundance: NA
CDR3aa: CASSGGWQEKLFF
CDR3nt: TGTGCCAGCAGTGGCGGGTGGCAAGAAAAACTGTTTTTT

d_gene: TRBD1
v_gene: TRBV11-2
j_gene: TRBJ1-2
abundance: once
CDR3aa: CASRRLIRGQGSGYTF
CDR3nt: TGTGCCAGCAGACGTTTAATCCGGGGACAGGGTTCTGGCTACACCTTC

d_gene: TRBD2
v_gene: TRBV10-2
j_gene: TRBJ2-3
abundance: NA
CDR3aa: CASSESSGGRTDTQYF
CDR3nt: TGCGCCAGCAGTGAGTCGAGCGGGGGCCGCACAGATACGCAGTATTTT

d_gene: TRBD1
v_gene: TRBV30
j_gene: TRBJ1-4
abundance: NA
CDR3aa: CAWSVGGGKYDEKLFF
CDR3nt: TGTGCCTGGAGTGTAGGAGGGGGCAAATATGATGAAAAACTGTTTTTT

d_gene: TRBD1
v_gene: TRBV5-1
j_gene: TRBJ2-7
abundance: few
CDR3aa: CASSPGDRFYEQYF
CDR3nt: TGCGCCAGCAGCCCTGGGGACAGGTTCTACGAGCAGTACTTC

d_gene: TRBD2
v_gene: TRBV10-1
j_gene: TRBJ2-2
abundance: few
CDR3aa: CASRPSGDHAGELFF
CDR3nt: TGCGCCAGCAGACCGAGCGGGGATCACGCCGGGGAGCTGTTTTTT

d_gene: NA
v_gene: TRBV6-5
j_gene: TRBJ2-2
abundance: NA
CDR3aa: CASSYRTAPNTGELFF
CDR3nt: TGTGCCAGCAGTTACCGGACAGCCCCGAACACCGGGGAGCTGTTTTTT

d_gene: NA
v_gene: TRBV11-2
j_gene: TRBJ2-7
abundance: NA
CDR3aa: CASSHGQGALLAGAYEQYF
CDR3nt: TGTGCCAGCAGCCACGGACAGGGGGCTTTGCTAGCGGGGGCCTACGAGCAGTACTTC

d_gene: TRBD1
v_gene: TRBV10-3
j_gene: TRBJ2-3
abundance: NA
CDR3aa: CAISEMSDRGEGTDTQYF
CDR3nt: TGTGCCATCAGCGAGATGAGTGACAGGGGAGAAGGGACAGATACGCAGTATTTT

d_gene: NA
v_gene: TRBV29-1
j_gene: TRBJ1-2
abundance: once
CDR3aa: CSVTSARGDYGYTF
CDR3nt: TGCAGCGTTACATCAGCCCGGGGGGACTATGGCTACACCTTC

d_gene: TRBD1
v_gene: TRBV7-3
j_gene: TRBJ2-2
abundance: NA
CDR3aa: CASSNGRGTGSNTGELFF
CDR3nt: TGTGCCAGCAGCAACGGTCGGGGGACAGGGTCGAACACCGGGGAGCTGTTTTTT

d_gene: NA
v_gene: TRBV5-6
j_gene: TRBJ1-2
abundance: few
CDR3aa: CASSLLVREYYGYTF
CDR3nt: TGTGCCAGCAGCTTGTTAGTAAGGGAGTATTATGGCTACACCTTC

d_gene: NA
v_gene: TRBV6-1
j_gene: TRBJ2-5
abundance: NA
CDR3aa: CASSRQPLETQYF
CDR3nt: TGTGCCAGCAGTCGACAACCGCTAGAGACCCAGTACTTC

d_gene: TRBD2
v_gene: TRBV9
j_gene: TRBJ2-2
abundance: few
CDR3aa: CASSVGLAGLTGELFF
CDR3nt: TGTGCCAGCAGCGTGGGACTAGCGGGGCTCACCGGGGAGCTGTTTTTT

d_gene: TRBD2
v_gene: TRBV9
j_gene: TRBJ2-3
abundance: NA
CDR3aa: CASSVELAGVGVNADTQYF
CDR3nt: TGTGCCAGCAGCGTTGAACTAGCGGGAGTCGGAGTAAACGCAGATACGCAGTATTTT

d_gene: NA
v_gene: TRBV30
j_gene: TRBJ1-5
abundance: NA
CDR3aa: CAWTGKGGQPQHF
CDR3nt: TGTGCCTGGACCGGCAAAGGAGGTCAGCCCCAGCATTTT

d_gene: NA
v_gene: TRBV27
j_gene: TRBJ1-1
abundance: NA
CDR3aa: CASSSSWGRSTEAFF
CDR3nt: TGTGCCAGCAGTTCCTCTTGGGGGCGAAGTACTGAAGCTTTCTTT

d_gene: NA
v_gene: TRBV5-6
j_gene: TRBJ1-2
abundance: NA
CDR3aa: CASSTRETLYGYTF
CDR3nt: TGTGCCAGCAGCACCAGGGAAACTCTCTATGGCTACACCTTC

d_gene: NA
v_gene: TRBV4-1
j_gene: TRBJ2-3
abundance: few
CDR3aa: CASSKHSGGDTQYF
CDR3nt: TGCGCCAGCAGCAAGCATTCAGGGGGGGATACGCAGTATTTT

d_gene: TRBD2
v_gene: TRBV10-2
j_gene: TRBJ2-1
abundance: few
CDR3aa: CAVSGTSGRSTYNEQFF
CDR3nt: TGCGCCGTATCCGGGACTAGCGGGAGAAGTACCTACAATGAGCAGTTCTTC

d_gene: NA
v_gene: TRBV28
j_gene: TRBJ1-2
abundance: NA
CDR3aa: CASSLGAGGYGYTF
CDR3nt: TGTGCCAGCAGTTTAGGGGCGGGGGGTTATGGCTACACCTTC

d_gene: NA
v_gene: TRBV29-1
j_gene: TRBJ2-1
abundance: NA
CDR3aa: CSVEMGGNEQFF
CDR3nt: TGCAGCGTTGAAATGGGGGGCAATGAGCAGTTCTTC

d_gene: NA
v_gene: TRBV28
j_gene: TRBJ2-3
abundance: few
CDR3aa: CASIRARDTDTQYF
CDR3nt: TGTGCCAGCATCCGGGCGCGGGACACAGATACGCAGTATTTT

d_gene: NA
v_gene: TRBV11-2
j_gene: TRBJ1-3
abundance: NA
CDR3aa: CASSRLTGFSGNTIYF
CDR3nt: TGTGCCAGCAGCCGCCTTACAGGCTTCTCTGGAAACACCATATATTTT

d_gene: TRBD1
v_gene: TRBV7-6
j_gene: TRBJ1-1
abundance: NA
CDR3aa: CASSPFPGGESWTEAFF
CDR3nt: TGTGCCAGCAGCCCCTTTCCAGGGGGCGAAAGTTGGACTGAAGCTTTCTTT

d_gene: NA
v_gene: TRBV7-9
j_gene: TRBJ1-1
abundance: NA
CDR3aa: CSSSSDRFTAFF
CDR3nt: TGTTCCAGCAGCTCCGACAGGTTCACGGCTTTCTTT

d_gene: NA
v_gene: TRBV6-1
j_gene: TRBJ1-5
abundance: NA
CDR3aa: CASSEAHGGRQHF
CDR3nt: TGTGCCAGCAGTGAAGCCCACGGGGGTCGCCAGCATTTT